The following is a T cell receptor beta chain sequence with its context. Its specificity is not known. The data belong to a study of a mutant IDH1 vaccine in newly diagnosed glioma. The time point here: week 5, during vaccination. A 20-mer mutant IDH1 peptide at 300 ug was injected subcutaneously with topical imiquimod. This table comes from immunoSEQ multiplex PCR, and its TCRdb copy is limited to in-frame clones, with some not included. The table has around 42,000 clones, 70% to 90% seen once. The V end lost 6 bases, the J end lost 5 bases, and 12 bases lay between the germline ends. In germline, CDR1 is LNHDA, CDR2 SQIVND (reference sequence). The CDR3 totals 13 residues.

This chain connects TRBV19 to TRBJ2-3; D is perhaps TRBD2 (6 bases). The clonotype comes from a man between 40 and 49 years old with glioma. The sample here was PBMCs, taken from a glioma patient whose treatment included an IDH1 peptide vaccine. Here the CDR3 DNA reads TGTGCCAGTAGACAGCGGGTAGTAGATACGCAGTATTTT. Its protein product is CASRQRVVDTQYF.